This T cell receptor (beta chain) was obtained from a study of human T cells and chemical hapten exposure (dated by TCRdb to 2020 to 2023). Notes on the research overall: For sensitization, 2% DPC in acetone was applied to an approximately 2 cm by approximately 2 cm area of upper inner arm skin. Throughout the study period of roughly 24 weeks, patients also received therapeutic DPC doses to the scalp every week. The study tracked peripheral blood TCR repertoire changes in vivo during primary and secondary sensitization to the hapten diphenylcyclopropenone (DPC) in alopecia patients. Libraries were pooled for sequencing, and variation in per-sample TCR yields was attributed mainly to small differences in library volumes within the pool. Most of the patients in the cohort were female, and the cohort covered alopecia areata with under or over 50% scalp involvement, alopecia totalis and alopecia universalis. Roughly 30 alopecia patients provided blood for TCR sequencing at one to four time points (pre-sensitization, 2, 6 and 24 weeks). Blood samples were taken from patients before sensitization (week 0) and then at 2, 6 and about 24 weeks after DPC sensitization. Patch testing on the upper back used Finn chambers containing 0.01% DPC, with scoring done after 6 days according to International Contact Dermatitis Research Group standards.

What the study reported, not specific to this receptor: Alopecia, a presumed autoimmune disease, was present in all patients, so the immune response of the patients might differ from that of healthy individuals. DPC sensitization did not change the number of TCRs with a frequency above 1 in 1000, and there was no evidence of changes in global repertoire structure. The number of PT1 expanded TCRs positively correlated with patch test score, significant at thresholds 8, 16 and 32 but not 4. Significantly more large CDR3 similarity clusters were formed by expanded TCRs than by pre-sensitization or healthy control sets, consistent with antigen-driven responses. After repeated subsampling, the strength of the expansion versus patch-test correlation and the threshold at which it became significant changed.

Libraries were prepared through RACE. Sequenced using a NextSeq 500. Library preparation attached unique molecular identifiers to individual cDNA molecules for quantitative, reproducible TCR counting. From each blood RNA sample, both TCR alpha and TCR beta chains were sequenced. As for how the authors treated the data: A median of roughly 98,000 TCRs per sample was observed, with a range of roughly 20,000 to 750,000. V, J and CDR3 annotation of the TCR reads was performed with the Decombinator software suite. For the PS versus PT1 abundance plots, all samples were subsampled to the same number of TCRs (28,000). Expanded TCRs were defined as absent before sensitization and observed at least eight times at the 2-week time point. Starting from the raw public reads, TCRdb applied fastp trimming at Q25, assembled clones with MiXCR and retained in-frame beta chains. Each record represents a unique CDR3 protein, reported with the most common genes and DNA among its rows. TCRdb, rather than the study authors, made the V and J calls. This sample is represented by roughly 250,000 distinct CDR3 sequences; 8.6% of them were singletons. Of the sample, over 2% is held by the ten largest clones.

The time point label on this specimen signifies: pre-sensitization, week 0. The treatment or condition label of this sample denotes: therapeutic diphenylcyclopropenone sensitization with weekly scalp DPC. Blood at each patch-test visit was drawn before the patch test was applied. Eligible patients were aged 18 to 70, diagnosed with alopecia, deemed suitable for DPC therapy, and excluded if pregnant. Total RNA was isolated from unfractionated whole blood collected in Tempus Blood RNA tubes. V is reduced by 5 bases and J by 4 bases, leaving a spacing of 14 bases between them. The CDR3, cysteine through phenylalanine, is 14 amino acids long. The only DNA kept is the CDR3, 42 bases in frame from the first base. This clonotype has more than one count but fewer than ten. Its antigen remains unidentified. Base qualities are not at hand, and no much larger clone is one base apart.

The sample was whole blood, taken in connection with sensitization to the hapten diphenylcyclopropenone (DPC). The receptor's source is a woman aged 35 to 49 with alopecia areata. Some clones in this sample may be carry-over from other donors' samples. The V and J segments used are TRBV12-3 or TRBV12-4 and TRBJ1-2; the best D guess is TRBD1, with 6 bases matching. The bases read TGTGCCAGCAGTCTCCGGACAGACACCTATGGCTACACCTTC. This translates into CASSLRTDTYGYTF.